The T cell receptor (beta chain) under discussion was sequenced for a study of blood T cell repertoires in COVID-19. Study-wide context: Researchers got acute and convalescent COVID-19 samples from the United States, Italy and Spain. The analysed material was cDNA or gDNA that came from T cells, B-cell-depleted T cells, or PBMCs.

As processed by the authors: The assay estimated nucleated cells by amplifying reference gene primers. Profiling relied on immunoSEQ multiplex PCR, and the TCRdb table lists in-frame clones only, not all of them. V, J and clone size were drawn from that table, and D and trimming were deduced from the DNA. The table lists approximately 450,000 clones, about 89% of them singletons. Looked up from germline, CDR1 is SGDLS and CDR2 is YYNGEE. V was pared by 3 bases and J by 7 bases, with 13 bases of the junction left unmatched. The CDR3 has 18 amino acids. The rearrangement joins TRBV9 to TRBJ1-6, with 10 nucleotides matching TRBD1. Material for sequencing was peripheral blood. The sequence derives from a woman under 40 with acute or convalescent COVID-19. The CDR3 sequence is CASSEGTGVSLPNSPLHF. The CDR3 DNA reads TGTGCCAGCAGCGAAGGGACAGGGGTTTCTCTACCCAATTCACCCCTCCACTTT.